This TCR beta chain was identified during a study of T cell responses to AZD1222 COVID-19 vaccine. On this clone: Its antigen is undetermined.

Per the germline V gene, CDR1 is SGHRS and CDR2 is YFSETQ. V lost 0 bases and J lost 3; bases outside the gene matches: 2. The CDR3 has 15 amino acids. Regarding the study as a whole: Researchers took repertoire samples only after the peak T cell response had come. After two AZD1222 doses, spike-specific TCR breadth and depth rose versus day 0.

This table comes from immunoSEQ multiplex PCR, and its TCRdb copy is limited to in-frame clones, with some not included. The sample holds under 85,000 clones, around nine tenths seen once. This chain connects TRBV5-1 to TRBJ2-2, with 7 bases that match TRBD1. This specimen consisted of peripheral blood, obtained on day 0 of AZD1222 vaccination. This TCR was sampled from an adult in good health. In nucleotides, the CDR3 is TGCGCCAGCAGCTTGGAAGGGGGCGACACCGGGGAGCTGTTTTTT. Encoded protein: CASSLEGGDTGELFF.